The clone carrying this T cell receptor beta chain has a handful of counts. Its antigen is not known. The data derive from a study of molecular identifiers for immune sequencing clone quantification. The CDR3 is 11 amino acids. V lost 5 bases and J 7 bases, leaving 9 bases between the germline ends. Germline V gene lookup returns CDR1 DFQATT and CDR2 SNEGSKA (reference sequence). The study, taken as a whole, reports: Among effectors, clones above 20 RNA copies held over 99% of molecules; among naive cells, under 1%.

TCRdb independently ran MiXCR on the PCR reads; one entry per CDR3 protein. The data contain about 320,000 distinct CDR3 sequences, over 20% of them singletons. The receptor was isolated from a human donor in good health. Some libraries in this study had Jurkat cell RNA spiked in. This chain links TRBV20-1 with TRBJ2-1; no definite D call. The sample consisted of naive CD8+ T cells from blood, with Jurkat cell RNA spiked in. The sample's subset: FACS-sorted CD8+CD4-CCR7+CD45RA+ naive T cells. CDR3 sequence: CSAAHGNEQFF. CDR3 nucleotides: TGCAGTGCTGCCCATGGTAATGAGCAGTTCTTC.